This T cell receptor beta chain was observed in a study of blood T cell repertoires in COVID-19. Study-wide background: Whether acute or convalescent, the COVID-19 samples came from the United States, Italy and Spain.

In the original processing: Counts of nucleated cells, estimated from reference gene primer amplification, were obtained. Some clones are missing from TCRdb's copy, which holds only in-frame ones; the method was immunoSEQ multiplex PCR. The V and J calls and the clone size are those of that table, but D and trimming were determined from the DNA. The sample has 65,000 to 85,000 clones; 85% to 90% are singletons. Losses at the gene ends were 10 bases for V and 3 bases for J; bases not matched to a gene: 12. The CDR3 is made up of 15 amino acids. The germline gives CDR1 MNHEY, CDR2 SMNVEV (reference sequence).

The receptor comes from a human donor in a cohort sampled during active COVID-19. The rearrangement joins TRBV27 to TRBJ2-7, with TRBD1 identical over 10 bases. The sample taken for sequencing was peripheral blood. The CDR3 region is CATRRPGQGNYEQYF. DNA for the CDR3: TGTGCCACCAGGCGACCGGGACAGGGGAACTACGAGCAGTACTTC.